The 14 T cell receptor beta chains given below trace back to one sample, sequenced in a study of STAT5B mutations in CD4+ large granular lymphocyte leukemia. Profiling relied on immunoSEQ multiplex PCR, and the TCRdb table lists in-frame clones only, not all of them. This sample has 20,000 to 25,000 clones; roughly three quarters occur once, and the top ten carry around 28%. What was sequenced was CD4+ T cells from blood buffy coats. These receptors were obtained from a human donor in good health.

This clone appeared once. CDR3 coding DNA: TGTGCCAGCAGCTTGTTCGGGGAGGGGCGGGAGACCCAGTACTTC. Translated: CASSLFGEGRETQYF. The chain links TRBV5-6 to TRBJ2-5, with 7 bases lining up with TRBD2. CDR1 is SGHDT, CDR2 YYEEEE, per germline. Trimming took 1 base from V and 5 from J; bases not matched to a gene: 8. The CDR3 consists of 15 residues.

J is TRBJ1-5 and V is TRBV19; 9 nucleotides agree with TRBD1. Germline CDR1 is LNHDA and CDR2 is SQIVND (reference sequence). This CDR3 has 14 residues. V dropped 9 bases and J dropped 7; count of bases not matched to a gene: 10. The CDR3 region has the DNA TGTGCCAGCAAGACAGGGGGAATGGGGCAGCCCCAGCATTTT. This encodes CASKTGGMGQPQHF.

The V call is TRBV19, the J call TRBJ1-4, with 12 bases that match TRBD1. V was clipped by 4 bases and J by 7 bases; unmatched bases: 10. CDR3 length equals 17 residues. Germline V gene sequence: CDR1 LNHDA, CDR2 SQIVND (reference sequence). The CDR3 is CASSSPGQGARGEKLFF. The CDR3 DNA follows: TGTGCCAGTAGTAGCCCGGGACAGGGGGCCCGGGGTGAAAAACTGTTTTTT.

This clone was observed a few times. V usage is TRBV5-4 and J usage is TRBJ2-1; D is undetermined. Per the germline V gene, CDR1 is SGHNT and CDR2 is YYREEE (reference sequence). The CDR3 runs 12 residues. Trimming left V 0 bases short and J 2 bases short, with 0 bases between. The CDR3 region has the DNA TGTGCCAGCAGCTTGGCCTACAATGAGCAGTTCTTC. Translated, it gives CASSLAYNEQFF.

This clone has a handful of counts. The chain carries TRBV30 and TRBJ2-2; TRBD1 matches 9 bases. The CDR3 is 15 amino acids. Trimming cost V 3 bases and J 4 bases; bases outside gene matches: 6. Per the germline V gene, CDR1 is GTSNPN and CDR2 is SVGIG (reference sequence). In nucleotides, the CDR3 is TGTGCCTGGAGGGGAGGGACAGGGTTCACCGGGGAGCTGTTTTTT. This encodes CAWRGGTGFTGELFF.

The chain carries TRBV28 and TRBJ1-5, with a possible D match to TRBD1 (6 bases). Trimming took 1 base from V and 7 from J, leaving 14 bases between them. The CDR3 is made up of 15 amino acids. Germline V gene lookup returns CDR1 MDHEN and CDR2 SYDVKM. The DNA for the CDR3 is TGTGCCAGCAGTTTATTAACAGGGACCCTCCAGCCCCAGCATTTT. This sequence encodes CASSLLTGTLQPQHF.

The chain uses TRBV14 and TRBJ1-1, with 7 bases identical to TRBD1. The germline gives CDR1 SGHDN, CDR2 FVKESK. V lost 1 base, J lost 1 base, and 6 bases stayed unmatched. This CDR3 has 16 amino acids. CDR3 DNA: TGTGCCAGCAGCCAAGTACAGGGGATTCAGAACACTGAAGCTTTCTTT. This translates into CASSQVQGIQNTEAFF.

The chain is built from TRBV7-2 and TRBJ2-7; D gene ambiguous. The V gene's germline CDR1 is SGHTA and CDR2 FQGNSA. V shed 5 bases and J shed 0 bases, with 11 bases lying between them. This CDR3 is built from 14 residues. CDR3 protein: CASSAQAHSYEQYF. CDR3 nucleotide sequence: TGTGCCAGCAGCGCCCAGGCCCACTCCTACGAGCAGTACTTC. Based on the CDR3 plus reference TRBV7-2 and TRBJ2-7, the full variable domain is GAGVSQSPSNKVTEKGKDVELRCDPISGHTALYWYRQSLGQGLEFLIYFQGNSAPDKSGLPSDRFSAERTGGSVSTLTIQRTQQEDSAVYLCASSAQAHSYEQYFGPGTRLTVT.

The rearrangement links TRBV5-4 to TRBJ1-1; no clear D gene. The V and J ends lost 1 base and 0 bases respectively, with 10 bases between them. Germline CDR1 SGHNT, CDR2 YYREEE (reference sequence). This CDR3 contains 15 residues. The CDR3 is CASSLRSLMNTEAFF. CDR3 nucleotides: TGTGCCAGCAGCTTGCGGTCTCTAATGAACACTGAAGCTTTCTTT.

This clone was found a few times. The rearrangement links TRBV7-9 to TRBJ1-2, with 9 bases lining up with TRBD1. The CDR3 has 13 residues. J lost 6 bases, V lost 5 bases, and 4 bases had no gene match. Germline lookup yields CDR1 SEHNR and CDR2 FQNEAQ (reference sequence). CDR3 coding DNA: TGTGCCAGCAGCGGGGACAGGGAGCATGGCTACACCTTC. Its translation is CASSGDREHGYTF.

This clone was observed a handful of times. The chain joins TRBV4-3 to TRBJ1-2, with D unresolved. Trimming pared 3 bases from V and 8 bases from J, leaving 19 bases between. The CDR3 is 15 residues long. CDR1 is LGHNA, CDR2 YSLEER, per germline. The CDR3 here is CASSHDQVVRRGYTF. CDR3 nucleotide sequence: TGCGCCAGCAGCCACGATCAGGTAGTGCGTAGGGGCTACACCTTC.

The chain combines TRBV11-2 with TRBJ1-2; possible D gene TRBD1, 5 bases. Germline-derived CDR1 and CDR2 are SGHAT and FQNNGV. This CDR3 has 14 amino acids. The V and J ends lost 5 bases and 3 bases respectively, with 13 bases between them. In DNA, the CDR3 is TGTGCCAGCAGCGCCGGGGGTTGGGACTATGGCTACACCTTC. It is translated as CASSAGGWDYGYTF.

The rearrangement uses TRBV2 and TRBJ2-2, with 7 positions matching TRBD1. Unmatched junction bases numbered 3, after V lost 7 bases and J lost 4 bases. The CDR3 totals 13 residues. Per the germline V gene, CDR1 is SNHLY and CDR2 is FYNNEI. The CDR3 nucleotides read TGTGCCAGCAAGGGGGCCGGCACCGGGGAGCTGTTTTTT. As protein: CASKGAGTGELFF.

The chain uses TRBV2 and TRBJ2-3; no firm D call. Germline CDR1 and CDR2: SNHLY and FYNNEI. Trimming stripped 2 bases from V and 5 bases from J, with 23 bases between. The CDR3 covers 18 residues. In DNA form, the CDR3 reads TGTGCCAGCAGTGAATGGCCTCTAACGTCGCCAAAAAAAGATACGCAGTATTTT. This codes for CASSEWPLTSPKKDTQYF.